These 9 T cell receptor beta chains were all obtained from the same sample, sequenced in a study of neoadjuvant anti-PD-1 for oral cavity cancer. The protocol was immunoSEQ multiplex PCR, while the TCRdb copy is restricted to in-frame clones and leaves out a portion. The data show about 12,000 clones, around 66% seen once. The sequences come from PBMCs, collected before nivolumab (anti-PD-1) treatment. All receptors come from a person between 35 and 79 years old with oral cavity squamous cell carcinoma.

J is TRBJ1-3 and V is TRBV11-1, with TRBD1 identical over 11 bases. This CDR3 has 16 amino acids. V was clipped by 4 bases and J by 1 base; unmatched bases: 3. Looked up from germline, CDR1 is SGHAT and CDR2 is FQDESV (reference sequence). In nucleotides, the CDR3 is TGTGCCAGCAGCTCCGGACAGGGGGCTTCTGGAAACACCATATATTTT. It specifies CASSSGQGASGNTIYF.

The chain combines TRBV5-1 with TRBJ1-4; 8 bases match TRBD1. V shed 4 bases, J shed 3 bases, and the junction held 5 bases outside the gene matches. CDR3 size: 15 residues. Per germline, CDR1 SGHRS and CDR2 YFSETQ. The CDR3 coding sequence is TGCGCCAGCAGCCTACAGGGGGTGGCTAATGAAAAACTGTTTTTT. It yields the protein CASSLQGVANEKLFF.

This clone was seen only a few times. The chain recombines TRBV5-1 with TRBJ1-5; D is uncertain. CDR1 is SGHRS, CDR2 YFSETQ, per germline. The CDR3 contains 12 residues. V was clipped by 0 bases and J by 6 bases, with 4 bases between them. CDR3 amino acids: CASSLEGQPQHF. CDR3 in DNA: TGCGCCAGCAGCTTGGAGGGTCAGCCCCAGCATTTT.

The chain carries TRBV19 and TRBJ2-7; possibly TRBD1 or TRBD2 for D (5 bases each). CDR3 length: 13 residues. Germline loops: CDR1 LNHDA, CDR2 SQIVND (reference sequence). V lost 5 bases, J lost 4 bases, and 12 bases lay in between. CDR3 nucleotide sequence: TGTGCCAGTAGTCCCGACGAGGGGTACGAGCAGTACTTC. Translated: CASSPDEGYEQYF.

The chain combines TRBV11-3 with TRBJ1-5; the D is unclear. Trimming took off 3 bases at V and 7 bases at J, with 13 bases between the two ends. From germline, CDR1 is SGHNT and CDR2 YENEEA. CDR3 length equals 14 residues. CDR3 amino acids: CASSFGLPRQPQHF. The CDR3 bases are TGTGCCAGCAGCTTCGGCCTACCCAGGCAGCCCCAGCATTTT.

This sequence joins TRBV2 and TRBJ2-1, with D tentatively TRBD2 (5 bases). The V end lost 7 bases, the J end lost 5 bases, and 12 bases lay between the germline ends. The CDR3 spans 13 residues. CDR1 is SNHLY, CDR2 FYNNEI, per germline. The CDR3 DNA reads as TGTGCCAGCAACGGGGTCGGCGACAATGAGCAGTTCTTC. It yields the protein CASNGVGDNEQFF.

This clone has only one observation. CDR3 in amino acids: CATSRSDRNYGYTF. As DNA, the CDR3 is TGTGCCACCAGCAGATCGGACAGGAACTATGGCTACACCTTC. The chain couples TRBV15 to TRBJ1-2; 7 bases line up with TRBD1. The CDR3 is 14 residues long. The trim removed 2 bases at V and 2 bases at J, leaving 2 bases unmatched. CDR1 is LNHNV, CDR2 YYDKDF, per germline (reference sequence).

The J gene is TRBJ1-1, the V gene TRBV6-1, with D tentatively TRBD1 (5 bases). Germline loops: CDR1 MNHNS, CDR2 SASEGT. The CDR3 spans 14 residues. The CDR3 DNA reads TGTGCAAGCGACCCGAGGGGACTAAACACTGAAGCTTTCTTT. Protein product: CASDPRGLNTEAFF.

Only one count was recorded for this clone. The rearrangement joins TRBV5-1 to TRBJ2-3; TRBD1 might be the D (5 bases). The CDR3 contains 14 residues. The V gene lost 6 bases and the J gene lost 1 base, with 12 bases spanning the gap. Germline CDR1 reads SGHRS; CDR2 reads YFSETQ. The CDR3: CASTFMTGTDTQYF. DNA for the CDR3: TGCGCCAGCACCTTCATGACAGGCACAGATACGCAGTATTTT.